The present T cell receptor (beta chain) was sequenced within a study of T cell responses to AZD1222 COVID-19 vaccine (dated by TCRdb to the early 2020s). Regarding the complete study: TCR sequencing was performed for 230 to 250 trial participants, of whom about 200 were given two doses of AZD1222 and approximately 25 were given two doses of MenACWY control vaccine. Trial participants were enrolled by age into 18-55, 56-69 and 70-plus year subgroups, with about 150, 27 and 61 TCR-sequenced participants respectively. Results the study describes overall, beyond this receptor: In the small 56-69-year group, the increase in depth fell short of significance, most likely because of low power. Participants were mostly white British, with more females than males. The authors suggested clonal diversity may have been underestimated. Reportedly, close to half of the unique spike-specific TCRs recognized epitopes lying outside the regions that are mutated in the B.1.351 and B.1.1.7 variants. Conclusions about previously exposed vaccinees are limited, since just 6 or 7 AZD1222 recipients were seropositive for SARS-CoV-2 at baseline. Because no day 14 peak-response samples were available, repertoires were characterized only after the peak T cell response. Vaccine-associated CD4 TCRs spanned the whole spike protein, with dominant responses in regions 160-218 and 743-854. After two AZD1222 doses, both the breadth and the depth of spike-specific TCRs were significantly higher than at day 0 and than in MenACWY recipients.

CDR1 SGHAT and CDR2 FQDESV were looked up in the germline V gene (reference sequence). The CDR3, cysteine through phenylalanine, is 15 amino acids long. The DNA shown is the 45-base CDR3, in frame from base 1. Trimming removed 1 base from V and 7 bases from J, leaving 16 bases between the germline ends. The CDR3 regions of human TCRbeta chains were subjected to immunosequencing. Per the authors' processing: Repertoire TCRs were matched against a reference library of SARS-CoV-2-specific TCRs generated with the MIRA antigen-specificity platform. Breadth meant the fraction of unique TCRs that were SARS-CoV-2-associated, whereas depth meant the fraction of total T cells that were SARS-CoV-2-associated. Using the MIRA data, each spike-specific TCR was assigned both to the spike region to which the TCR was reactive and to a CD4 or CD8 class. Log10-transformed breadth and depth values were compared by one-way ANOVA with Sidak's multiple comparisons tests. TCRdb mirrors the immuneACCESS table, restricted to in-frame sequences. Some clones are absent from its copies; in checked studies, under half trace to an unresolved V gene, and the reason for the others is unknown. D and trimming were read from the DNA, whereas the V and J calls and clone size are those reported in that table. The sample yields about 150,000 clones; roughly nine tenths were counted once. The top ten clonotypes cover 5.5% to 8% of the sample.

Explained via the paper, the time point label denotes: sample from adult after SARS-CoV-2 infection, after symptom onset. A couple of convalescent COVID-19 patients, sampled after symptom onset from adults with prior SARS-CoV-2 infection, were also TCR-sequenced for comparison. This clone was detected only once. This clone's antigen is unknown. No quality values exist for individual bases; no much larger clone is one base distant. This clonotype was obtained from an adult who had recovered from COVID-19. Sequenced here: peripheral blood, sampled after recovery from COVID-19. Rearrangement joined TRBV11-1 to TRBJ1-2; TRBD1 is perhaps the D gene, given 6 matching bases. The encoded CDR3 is CASSLDGGQGGGYTF. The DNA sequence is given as TGTGCCAGCAGCTTAGACGGGGGGCAAGGAGGTGGCTACACCTTC.